This section outlines one T cell receptor beta chain sequence together with its context. The CDR3 does not end in the conserved phenylalanine or tryptophan, so this is likely a read error. The CDR3 contains 15 residues. The germline gives CDR1 MNHEY, CDR2 SVGEGT. This sample was taken from a study of regulatory T cells in long-lasting Graves disease. The time point denotes: newly diagnosed GD, antithyroid drugs for less than 3 months. Scientists built the TCR library using RNA that was extracted from PBMCs. TCR beta libraries were built with iRepertoire HTBI primers and Arm-PCR of CDR3 regions. TCRdb recomputed calls from the multiplex PCR reads with MiXCR, one row per CDR3 protein. The sample consists of roughly 500,000 distinct CDR3 sequences, roughly 14% of them appearing once. This sample also belongs to another study, concerning T cells in Graves' hyperthyroidism and ophthalmopathy. From that paper: Primed by the HTBI set, a first-round RT-PCR was run on the TCR CDR3. Stable hyperthyroidism was separated from ophthalmopathy by a model based on 13 V-J features.

Sequencing used peripheral blood mononuclear cells (PBMCs), obtained at new diagnosis, from a patient treated with antithyroid drugs. The gene calls are TRBV6-2 or TRBV6-3 and TRBJ2-1; 9 bases are a match to TRBD2. This clonotype was obtained from a man aged 25-40 years with Graves disease. CDR3 bases: TGTACCAGCAGTTACTCAGCGGGAGGATATGATGAGCAGTTCCTC. Its protein product is CTSSYSAGGYDEQFL.